This T cell receptor (beta chain) was captured by sequencing in a study of T cell responses to AZD1222 COVID-19 vaccine. Whole-study results and caveats: Across the whole spike, CD4 TCRs peaked at regions 160-218 and 743-854. Donors were mostly white British, more females; clonal diversity possibly underestimated.

The method was immunoSEQ multiplex PCR; TCRdb's version includes in-frame clones alone and lacks a portion of them. The sample contains 100,000 to 130,000 clones, about nine tenths of which appear only once. This CDR3 spans 15 amino acids. The table lists this clone with a count of one. Its antigen is unidentified. The sequencing used peripheral blood, collected on day 0 of AZD1222 vaccination. The rearrangement joins TRBV21-1 to TRBJ2-7; the DNA was not compared with TRBD1, the D call given in the table. TRBV21-1 is a pseudogene segment. The source of this sequence is an adult in good health. The CDR3 region has the DNA TGTGCCAGTCCCGGCGGACAGGCTGCTCCCTACGAGCAGTACTTC. Residues: CASPGGQAAPYEQYF.